This T cell receptor beta chain comes out of a study of blood T cell repertoires in COVID-19. Study background: The United States, Italy and Spain supplied acute and convalescent COVID-19 samples. Sources were T cells, B-cell-depleted T cells, or PBMCs; the material itself was cDNA or gDNA.

Germline assignment: CDR1 SGHRS and CDR2 YFSETQ. V lost 7 bases to trimming and J lost 0 bases, with 9 bases between them. This CDR3 is 13 amino acids long. Original handling: Estimates of nucleated cell counts were drawn from the amplification of reference gene primers. TCRdb's table, derived via immunoSEQ multiplex PCR, lists solely in-frame clones and lacks some. The V and J calls and the clone size are those of that table, but D and trimming were determined from the DNA. Of around 97,000 clones detected, 84% appear once; the ten largest clones hold around 12%. The chain joins TRBV5-1 to TRBJ2-3; tentative D call: TRBD1 (6 bases). What was sequenced was peripheral blood. This clonotype was obtained from a human donor in a cohort sampled during active COVID-19. CDR3 protein: CASRDTSTDTQYF. The CDR3, as DNA: TGCGCCAGCCGGGACACAAGCACAGATACGCAGTATTTT.